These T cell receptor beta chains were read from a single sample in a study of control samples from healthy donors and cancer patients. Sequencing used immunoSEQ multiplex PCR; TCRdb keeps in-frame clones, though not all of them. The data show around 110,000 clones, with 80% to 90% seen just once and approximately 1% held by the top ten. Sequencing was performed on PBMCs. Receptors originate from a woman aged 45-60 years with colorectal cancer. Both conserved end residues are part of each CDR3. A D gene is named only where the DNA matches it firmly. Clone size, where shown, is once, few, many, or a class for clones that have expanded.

TGTGCCAGCAGTCGGGACAGGGGGCGCGACTATGGCTACACCTTC	CASSRDRGRDYGYTF	.	TRBD1	TRBJ1-2	TRBV6-5
TGTGCCAGCTCACCGGGACAGACAAACACCGGGGAGCTGTTTTTT	CASSPGQTNTGELFF	.	TRBD1	TRBJ2-2	TRBV18
TGCGCCAGCAGCTTAGGGCCCTTGAGGGATCAGCCCCAGCATTTT	CASSLGPLRDQPQHF	.	.	TRBJ1-5	TRBV5-1
TGTGCCAGCATCACACAGCCGAGAACCAACTATGGCTACACCTTC	CASITQPRTNYGYTF	.	.	TRBJ1-2	TRBV2
TGTGCCATCAGAGGGACAGAGAACACTGAAGCTTTCTTT	CAIRGTENTEAFF	once	TRBD1	TRBJ1-1	TRBV10-3
TGTGCCAGCAGCCTTCAGACAGAGAACTATGGCTACACCTTC	CASSLQTENYGYTF	.	.	TRBJ1-2	TRBV7-2
TGTGCCAGCAGAACGAAGAGGACAGGGGGCTGGAATGAGCAGTTCTTC	CASRTKRTGGWNEQFF	.	TRBD1	TRBJ2-1	TRBV28
TGTGCCATCAGTGAAGCGCAGGGCTTAGGGGGCTACACCTTC	CAISEAQGLGGYTF	.	.	TRBJ1-2	TRBV10-3
TGTGCCAGCAGCACCGATTTCCCCTACGAGCAGTACTTC	CASSTDFPYEQYF	.	.	TRBJ2-7	TRBV11-2
TGTGCCAGTAGTATAGGTGGTGGAGATACGCAGTATTTT	CASSIGGGDTQYF	.	.	TRBJ2-3	TRBV19
TGCAGTGCCCCGACACCGTCCGAAGCTTTCTTT	CSAPTPSEAFF	.	.	TRBJ1-1	TRBV20-1
TGCAGCGTTGGGGGACAGGGGGCCTTAGATGAGCAGTTCTTC	CSVGGQGALDEQFF	.	TRBD1	TRBJ2-1	TRBV29-1
TGCGCCAGCAGCCCGACTCTTCCGGGACAGGGGGGTTCACCCCTCCACTTT	CASSPTLPGQGGSPLHF	.	TRBD1	TRBJ1-6	TRBV5-1
TGTGCCAGCAGCCAACGGACTAGCGGGAGGAACGGGTACGAGCAGTACTTC	CASSQRTSGRNGYEQYF	.	TRBD2	TRBJ2-7	TRBV4-2
TGTGCCAGCAGCCCCTCAGCGAACACTGAAGCTTTCTTT	CASSPSANTEAFF	.	.	TRBJ1-1	TRBV12-3/TRBV12-4
TGTGCCAGCAGCCGACAAGGCGGGAGGGCAGGACAGACCCAGTACTTC	CASSRQGGRAGQTQYF	.	TRBD2	TRBJ2-5	TRBV27
TGTGCCAGCAGCGCGCCCCTGGTAGCGGGGGGGCCTGAGCAGTTCTTC	CASSAPLVAGGPEQFF	.	TRBD2	TRBJ2-1	TRBV7-9
TGTGCCAGCTCACCGGACAGGGTAAATGAAAAACTGTTTTTT	CASSPDRVNEKLFF	.	TRBD1	TRBJ1-4	TRBV18
TGTGCCAGTAGTATTCGGGACAGGGGTGGCAATCAGCCCCAGCATTTT	CASSIRDRGGNQPQHF	.	TRBD1	TRBJ1-5	TRBV19
TGTGCCAGCAGCCCCCTTGACAGCAGACTAGCCAAAAACATTCAGTACTTC	CASSPLDSRLAKNIQYF	.	.	TRBJ2-4	TRBV11-2
TGTGCCAGCAGCCCCGGACTAGCCGGCGGGGAGCTGTTTTTT	CASSPGLAGGELFF	.	TRBD2	TRBJ2-2	TRBV13
TGTGCCTGGGCGGGACGGACCGGGGAGCTGTTTTTT	CAWAGRTGELFF	.	.	TRBJ2-2	TRBV30
TGCAGCGTTGAGGGGCTAAAGTACAATGAGCAGTTCTTC	CSVEGLKYNEQFF	.	.	TRBJ2-1	TRBV29-1
TGTGCCAGCAGTCCGGGACCCGAGCAGTTCTTC	CASSPGPEQFF	.	.	TRBJ2-1	TRBV2
TGCAGCGTTGAGGGGGGGGGACAGCGAATCCACTCCTATAATTCACCCCTCCACTTT	CSVEGGGQRIHSYNSPLHF	.	TRBD1	TRBJ1-6	TRBV29-1
TGTGCCAGCAGCCGGCAGGATTTCTACGAGCAGTACTTC	CASSRQDFYEQYF	.	.	TRBJ2-7	TRBV14
TGTGCCAGCAGTGAAGCCCCTGGAGGGAGGACAGGAAATTCACCCCTCCACTTT	CASSEAPGGRTGNSPLHF	.	TRBD1	TRBJ1-6	TRBV2
TGTGCCAGCAGTTACTCTGGACTAGCGGATTACGAGCAGTACTTC	CASSYSGLADYEQYF	few	TRBD2	TRBJ2-7	TRBV27
TGTGCCAGCAGCGGTGCGAACACCGGGGAGCTGTTTTTT	CASSGANTGELFF	once	.	TRBJ2-2	TRBV5-4
TGTGCCAGCAGCCCAGGACCGGATACCACCGGGGAGCTGTTTTTT	CASSPGPDTTGELFF	.	.	TRBJ2-2	TRBV3-1/TRBV3-2
TGTGCCACCAACAGGGGACTAGCGGGAGTCCACGAGCAGTACTTC	CATNRGLAGVHEQYF	.	TRBD2	TRBJ2-7	TRBV10-3
TGTGCCAGCAGCTTAGTAACGGGGGGGCTGCAAGAGACCCAGTACTTC	CASSLVTGGLQETQYF	.	TRBD2	TRBJ2-5	TRBV11-2
TGTGCCTGGTCGCAGGGGAATAATGAAAAACTGTTTTTT	CAWSQGNNEKLFF	.	.	TRBJ1-4	TRBV30
TGTGCCACCAGCAGAGAGAGAAATTCCCCCTTCGAGCAGTACTTC	CATSRERNSPFEQYF	once	.	TRBJ2-7	TRBV15
TGTGCCACCAGTGGCCTAATATTGACAAGCAGTACAGATACGCAGTATTTT	CATSGLILTSSTDTQYF	.	.	TRBJ2-3	TRBV24-1
TGTGCCATCAGTGATCTTTCTGGACAGAGCTCCTACGAGCAGTACTTC	CAISDLSGQSSYEQYF	.	.	TRBJ2-7	TRBV10-3
TGCGCCAGCAGCTTTACAGGGGGCTTGAGGGCAGATACGCAGTATTTT	CASSFTGGLRADTQYF	.	TRBD1	TRBJ2-3	TRBV5-1
TGTGCCAGCTCACCAATAAGCACAGATACGCAGTATTTT	CASSPISTDTQYF	.	.	TRBJ2-3	TRBV18
TGTGCCAGCAGTCCCCCGGCAAGACTTACACATTGTCAGCCCCAGCATTTT	CASSPPARLTHCQPQHF	few	.	TRBJ1-5	TRBV6-6
TGTGCCAGCAGCCGCGGCGACCCGCGTTATGGCTACACCTTC	CASSRGDPRYGYTF	once	.	TRBJ1-2	TRBV6-5
TGTGCCAGCAGCCGAGACAGTTCAACTAATGAAAAACTGTTTTTT	CASSRDSSTNEKLFF	once	.	TRBJ1-4	TRBV3-1/TRBV3-2
TGTGCCAGCAGTCTACGGACAGGGGGCGAGCCGGGCTACACCTTC	CASSLRTGGEPGYTF	.	TRBD1	TRBJ1-2	TRBV6-5
TGTGCCAGCAGCTTAGCGGGAGGACGACAAGAGACCCAGTACTTC	CASSLAGGRQETQYF	.	.	TRBJ2-5	TRBV7-6
TGCGCCAGCAGCTTGGCGCAGGGACCAGGCCAGCCCCAGCATTTT	CASSLAQGPGQPQHF	.	.	TRBJ1-5	TRBV5-1
TGCAGCGTTTCATCCTCAGGGGTATCCACAGATACGCAGTATTTT	CSVSSSGVSTDTQYF	.	.	TRBJ2-3	TRBV29-1